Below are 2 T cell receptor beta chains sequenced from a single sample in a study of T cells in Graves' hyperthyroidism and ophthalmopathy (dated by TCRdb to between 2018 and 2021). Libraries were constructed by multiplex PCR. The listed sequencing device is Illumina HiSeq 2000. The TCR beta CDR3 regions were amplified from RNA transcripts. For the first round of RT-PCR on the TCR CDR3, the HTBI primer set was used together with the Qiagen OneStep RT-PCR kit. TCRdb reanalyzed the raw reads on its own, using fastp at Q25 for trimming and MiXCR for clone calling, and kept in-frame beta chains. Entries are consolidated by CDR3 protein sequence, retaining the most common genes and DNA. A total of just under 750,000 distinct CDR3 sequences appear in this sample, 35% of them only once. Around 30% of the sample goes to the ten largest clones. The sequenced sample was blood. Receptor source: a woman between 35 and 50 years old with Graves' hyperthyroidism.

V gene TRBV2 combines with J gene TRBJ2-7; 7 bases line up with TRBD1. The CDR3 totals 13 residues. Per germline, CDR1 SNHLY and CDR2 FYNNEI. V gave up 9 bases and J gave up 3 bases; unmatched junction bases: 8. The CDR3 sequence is CASSEGQHYEQYF. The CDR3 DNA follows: TGTGCCAGTAGCGAGGGACAGCACTACGAGCAGTACTTC.

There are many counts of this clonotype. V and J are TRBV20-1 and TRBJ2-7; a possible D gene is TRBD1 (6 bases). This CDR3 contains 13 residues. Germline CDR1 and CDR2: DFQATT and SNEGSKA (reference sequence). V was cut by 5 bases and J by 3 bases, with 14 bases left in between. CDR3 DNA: TGCAGTGCTCTCCGGGACACGAACTACGAGCAGTACTTC. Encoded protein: CSALRDTNYEQYF.